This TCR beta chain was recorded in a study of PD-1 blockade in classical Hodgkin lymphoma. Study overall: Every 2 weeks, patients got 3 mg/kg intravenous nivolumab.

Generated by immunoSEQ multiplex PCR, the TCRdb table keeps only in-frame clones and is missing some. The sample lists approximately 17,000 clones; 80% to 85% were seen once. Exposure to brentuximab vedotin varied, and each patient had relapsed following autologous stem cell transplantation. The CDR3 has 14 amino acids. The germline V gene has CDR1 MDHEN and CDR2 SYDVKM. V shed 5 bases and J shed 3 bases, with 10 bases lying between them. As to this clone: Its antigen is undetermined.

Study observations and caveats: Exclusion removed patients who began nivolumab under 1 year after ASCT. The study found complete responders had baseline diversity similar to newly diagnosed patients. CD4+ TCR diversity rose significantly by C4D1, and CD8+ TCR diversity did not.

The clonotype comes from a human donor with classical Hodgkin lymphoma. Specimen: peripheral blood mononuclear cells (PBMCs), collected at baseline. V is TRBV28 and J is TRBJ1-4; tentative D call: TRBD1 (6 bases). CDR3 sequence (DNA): TGTGCCAGCAGTCAAGGGGGGGCTAATGAAAAACTGTTTTTT. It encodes CASSQGGANEKLFF.